The present T cell receptor beta chain was sequenced within a study of cytomegalovirus exposure and HLA in healthy donors. Notes on the study in general: In an earlier analysis, in under 700 donors, most V segments appeared productive either ~87% or ~30% of the time. Later, an analysis showed that TCR beta chains associated with HLA were more clonally expanded than others that were equally common.

About this clone: As yet, its antigen is unknown. An end of the junction differs from the germline gene, which may be a read error.

Germline-derived CDR1 and CDR2 are PRHDT and FYEKMQ (reference sequence). This CDR3 comprises 20 residues. PCR involved 60 Vbeta and 13 Jbeta primers. The table came from immunoSEQ multiplex PCR; TCRdb's copy has only in-frame clones and leaves some out. The sample contains some 120,000 clones, around three quarters of which appear only once. The sequence came from a woman aged 50 to 60 in good health and CMV-seronegative. The V gene is TRBV13, the J gene TRBJ2-3, with TRBD1 as a possible D gene (6 bases). The sequencing sample was made of PBMCs. CDR3 sequence: CDSSLLGGWLSRGGTDTQYF. The CDR3 DNA follows: TGTGACAGCAGCTTACTAGGGGGTTGGCTATCCCGTGGGGGCACAGATACGCAGTATTTT. The full variable domain, rest sourced from reference TRBV13 and TRBJ2-3, is AAGVIQSPRHLIKEKRETATLKCYPIPRHDTVYWYQQGPGQDPQFLISFYEKMQSDKGSIPDRFSAQQFSDYHSELNMSSLELGDSALYFCDSSLLGGWLSRGGTDTQYFGPGTRLTVL.